The sequence of this T cell receptor (beta chain) was determined in a study of T cell responses to AZD1222 COVID-19 vaccine. Sequenced by immunoSEQ multiplex PCR; TCRdb stores in-frame clones only, minus some. The sample shows 50,000 to 60,000 clones, approximately 80% of them seen only once. Details on this clone: Antigen unknown.

Second-dose timings of about 4 or about 12 weeks were pooled. Germline lookup yields CDR1 MNHEY and CDR2 SVGAGI. The CDR3 runs 14 residues. Trimming at V came to 6 bases and at J to 7 bases, leaving 6 bases not matched to a gene. Study-wide results and limits: Only after the peak T cell response were repertoires sampled. It should be noted that donors were predominantly white British and more often female, and clonal diversity was possibly underestimated.

The starting material was peripheral blood, obtained 28 days after the second AZD1222 dose. The clonotype comes from an adult who received the AZD1222 COVID-19 vaccine. The chain has TRBV6-5 and TRBJ1-6; 7 positions agree with TRBD1. CDR3 sequence reads: CASRLGQINSPLHF. Here the CDR3 DNA reads TGTGCCAGCAGGCTGGGACAGATCAATTCACCCCTCCACTTT.